This TCR beta chain derives from a study of blood T cell repertoires in COVID-19. Measured with immunoSEQ multiplex PCR; TCRdb has only the in-frame clones, and not every one. This sample yields under 400,000 clones, of which 90% are seen a single time; roughly 6.8% belongs to the top ten. This CDR3 region has 13 residues. CDR1 is MNHNY, CDR2 SVGAGI, per germline (reference sequence). The V segment lost 7 bases and the J segment 3 bases; nucleotides outside the gene matches: 5. This TCR was recovered from a man between 18 and 35 years old with active or convalescent COVID-19. Sequencing was performed on peripheral blood. This sequence joins TRBV6-6 and TRBJ1-1; TRBD1 aligns across 7 bases. The CDR3: CASKEGADTEAFF. The CDR3 DNA is TGTGCCAGCAAGGAGGGGGCGGACACTGAAGCTTTCTTT.